This entry lists 26 T cell receptor beta chains sequenced from one sample in a study of T cell clones after liver transplantation. Profiled with immunoSEQ multiplex PCR; TCRdb holds only in-frame clones, not every one. The data contain over 45,000 clones, 55% to 85% of them singletons. The input for sequencing was CD4+ T cells from blood, taken 54 months after liver transplant. The receptors were sampled from a human patient who received a liver transplant. Some T cells may be transferred from the graft donor.

The CDR3 region has the DNA TGTGCCAGTAGTAGTAGCGGGGGAGGGGAGCTGTTTTTT. Its protein is CASSSSGGGELFF. The rearrangement uses TRBV19 and TRBJ2-2, with TRBD2 identical over 9 bases. This CDR3 is built from 13 residues. The V gene's germline CDR1 is LNHDA and CDR2 SQIVND (reference sequence). V lost 4 bases and J lost 8; bases outside the gene matches: 2. The variable domain in full, completed from reference TRBV19 and TRBJ2-2, reads DGGITQSPKYLFRKEGQNVTLSCEQNLNHDAMYWYRQDPGQGLRLIYYSQIVNDFQKGDIAEGYSVSREKKESFPLTVTSAQKNPTAFYLCASSSSGGGELFFGEGSRLTVL.

The chain carries TRBV6-6 and TRBJ2-7; D perhaps matches TRBD1 (6 bases). V was trimmed by 0 bases and J by 6 bases, leaving 15 bases between them. CDR3 length: 15 residues. Looked up from germline, CDR1 is MNHNY and CDR2 is SVGAGI (reference sequence). CDR3 in DNA: TGTGCCAGCAGTTACTCGACTTACAGGGATATCGAGCAGTACTTC. Encoded protein: CASSYSTYRDIEQYF.

The chain links TRBV10-3 to TRBJ1-2, with D maybe TRBD1 (5 bases). Trimming stripped 6 bases from V and 10 bases from J, with 18 bases between. Germline CDR1 is ENHRY and CDR2 is SYGVKD. The CDR3 has 13 residues. CDR3 sequence reads: CAISAQTGTLYTF. CDR3 in DNA: TGTGCCATCAGCGCCCAAACCGGGACCCTCTACACCTTC.

This rearrangement joins TRBV19 to TRBJ1-5; 7 bases are a match to TRBD1. The ends lost 7 bases at V and 1 base at J; junction bases unmatched: 16. This CDR3 spans 18 amino acids. The germline gives CDR1 LNHDA, CDR2 SQIVND (reference sequence). Written as DNA, the CDR3 is TGTGCCAGTACCCGCAGGGGGTCGGGGGGGAAGAGCAATCAGCCCCAGCATTTT. This codes for CASTRRGSGGKSNQPQHF.

DNA of the CDR3: TGTGCCAGCAGCCTCCCCCGCAGGGGACGCAATGAGCAGTTCTTC. This translates into CASSLPRRGRNEQFF. The chain combines TRBV7-2 with TRBJ2-1; D possibly corresponds to TRBD1 (6 bases). There are 15 residues in the CDR3. The germline V gene encodes CDR1 SGHTA and CDR2 FQGNSA. The ends were cut back, 5 bases at V and 6 bases at J, with 17 bases in the middle.

This clone was recorded at least ten times. The chain recombines TRBV28 with TRBJ1-2; no reliable D call. CDR1 and CDR2 (germline): MDHEN, SYDVKM. Trimming took 6 bases from V and 5 from J, leaving 10 bases between them. The CDR3 totals 12 residues. For the CDR3, the DNA is TGTGCCAGCAGCCGCTCCGGATATGGCTACACCTTC. This codes for CASSRSGYGYTF.

J is TRBJ1-5 and V is TRBV7-9, with TRBD1 as a possible D gene (6 bases). Germline CDR1 is SEHNR and CDR2 is FQNEAQ (reference sequence). With 5 bases removed from V and 5 bases from J, the gap between germline ends came to 10 bases. CDR3 length equals 13 residues. The CDR3 nucleotides are TGTGCCAGCAGCCCCGGACAGTATCAGCCCCAGCATTTT. Translated: CASSPGQYQPQHF.

The rearrangement links TRBV27 to TRBJ1-5, with D unclear. V lost 6 bases and J lost 3, with 15 bases in between. Germline V gene sequence: CDR1 MNHEY, CDR2 SMNVEV (reference sequence). This CDR3 is 15 amino acids long. As DNA, the CDR3 is TGTGCCAGCAGATCAGGTGCTAACCCCAATCAGCCCCAGCATTTT. Translation gives CASRSGANPNQPQHF.

This clone was seen once. This chain links TRBV30 with TRBJ2-3; no definite D call. CDR3 length equals 12 residues. Trimming shortened V by 0 bases and J by 13 bases, and 14 bases separated the two germline ends. Germline V gene lookup returns CDR1 GTSNPN and CDR2 SVGIG (reference sequence). CDR3 coding DNA: TGTGCCTGGAGTGTCTTCGACAAGGGAAAGTATTTT. This encodes CAWSVFDKGKYF.

This clone has only a few counts. The chain couples TRBV7-6 to TRBJ2-5; D not certain. CDR3 length: 14 residues. The germline V and J ends were trimmed by 1 base and 0 bases, with 6 bases remaining between them. CDR1 and CDR2 (germline): SGHVS, FNYEAQ. In nucleotides, the CDR3 is TGTGCCAGCAGCTTAGTGGCAAACCAAGAGACCCAGTACTTC. It yields the protein CASSLVANQETQYF.

The rearrangement uses TRBV18 and TRBJ2-1; 9 bases are a match to TRBD2. CDR1 KGHSH and CDR2 LQKENI come from the germline V gene. Germline trimming cut 5 bases from V and 1 base from J; bases unmatched to any gene: 3. The CDR3 covers 15 residues. Written as DNA, the CDR3 is TGTGCCAGCTCAATGCGGGGGGGTTCCTACAATGAGCAGTTCTTC. As protein: CASSMRGGSYNEQFF.

This chain joins TRBV6-4 and TRBJ1-4; 10 bases map to TRBD1. V lost 0 bases, J lost 5 bases, and 6 bases stayed unmatched. Per germline, CDR1 MRHNA and CDR2 SNTAGT. The CDR3 is 17 residues long. The CDR3 DNA is TGTGCCAGCAGTGACTCGACAGGGGGCAGTTCGAATGAAAAACTGTTTTTT. Residues: CASSDSTGGSSNEKLFF.

In nucleotides, the CDR3 is TGCGCCAGCAGCGCGCTAACCGGGACAGCTCACAATGAGCAGTTCTTC. Protein: CASSALTGTAHNEQFF. The V and J genes are TRBV5-1 and TRBJ2-1, with TRBD1 matching 7 bases. This CDR3 region has 16 residues. Germline loops: CDR1 SGHRS, CDR2 YFSETQ. V dropped 4 bases and J dropped 5; count of bases not matched to a gene: 12.

This clone occurred once. CDR3 sequence: CASSRQTSGGHNEQFF. The CDR3, as DNA: TGCGCCAGCAGCCGCCAAACTAGCGGGGGCCACAATGAGCAGTTCTTC. V usage is TRBV4-1 and J usage is TRBJ2-1; 11 bases align to TRBD2. This CDR3 contains 16 residues. Germline lookup yields CDR1 MGHRA and CDR2 YSYEKL. V dropped 4 bases and J dropped 5; count of bases not matched to a gene: 7.

This clone was recorded a few times. This rearrangement joins TRBV28 to TRBJ2-7; TRBD1 might be the D (6 bases). Germline V lookup: CDR1 MDHEN, CDR2 SYDVKM. The CDR3 has 17 amino acids. Trimming pared 4 bases from V and 0 bases from J, leaving 19 bases between. CDR3 residues: CASSSTGSYPFSYEQYF. DNA for the CDR3: TGTGCCAGCAGTTCGACAGGTAGCTATCCTTTCTCCTACGAGCAGTACTTC.

V is TRBV6-5 and J is TRBJ1-2; 7 bases fit TRBD1. CDR3 length: 13 amino acids. V shed 4 bases and J 6 bases; nucleotides not matched to a gene: 5. Germline CDR1 is MNHEY and CDR2 is SVGAGI. The DNA for the CDR3 is TGTGCCAGCAGTTCTGGGACAGCTCATGGCTACACCTTC. Protein product: CASSSGTAHGYTF.

This chain joins TRBV28 and TRBJ1-1; D ambiguous. The V end lost 6 bases, the J end lost 3 bases, and 14 bases lay between the germline ends. The CDR3 length is 14 residues. CDR1 MDHEN and CDR2 SYDVKM come from the germline V gene. As DNA, the CDR3 is TGTGCCAGCAGCCCTAGGCGCCGGGACACTGAAGCTTTCTTT. It is translated as CASSPRRRDTEAFF.

The genes are TRBV7-8 and TRBJ2-3; 11 bases are a match to TRBD2. Per germline, CDR1 SGHVS and CDR2 FQNEAQ. J was trimmed by 2 bases and V by 3 bases; bases with no gene match: 1. The CDR3 covers 15 residues. The CDR3 sequence: CASSLTSGNTDTQYF. In nucleotides, the CDR3 is TGTGCCAGCAGCTTGACTAGCGGGAACACAGATACGCAGTATTTT.

The chain employs TRBV7-2 and TRBJ2-3; 7 bases align to TRBD2. This CDR3 is 14 amino acids long. Germline V gene sequence: CDR1 SGHTA, CDR2 FQGNSA. The V gene end was trimmed by 3 bases and the J gene end by 4 bases; junction bases not matched to a gene: 4. Written as DNA, the CDR3 is TGTGCCAGCAGCTTCCCTGGGAGGGCAGATACGCAGTATTTT. It specifies CASSFPGRADTQYF.

The chain is built from TRBV6-1 and TRBJ2-3; unclear D gene. Trimming took 2 bases from V and 9 from J, leaving 9 bases between them. CDR1 is MNHNS, CDR2 SASEGT, per germline. The CDR3 covers 12 residues. The CDR3 here is CASSEPQRTQYF. The CDR3 bases are TGTGCCAGCAGTGAACCCCAGCGAACGCAGTATTTT.

This clone appeared once. CDR3 DNA sequence: TGTGCCAGCACGACCGGGGGGTTTAATAGCAATCAGCCCCAGCATTTT. This encodes CASTTGGFNSNQPQHF. The rearrangement joins TRBV18 to TRBJ1-5, with D maybe TRBD1 (5 bases). V was pared by 8 bases and J by 0 bases, with 17 bases between. Germline CDR1 and CDR2: KGHSH and LQKENI. CDR3 length: 16 amino acids.

This clone has only a few counts. The rearrangement uses TRBV28 and TRBJ1-5; TRBD1 is a possible D gene (5 bases). Trimming took 6 bases from V and 0 from J, leaving 21 bases between them. This CDR3 comprises 18 residues. The germline gives CDR1 MDHEN, CDR2 SYDVKM. The CDR3 sequence is CASSRLGTPGYSNQPQHF. CDR3 bases: TGTGCCAGCAGCCGCCTCGGGACCCCGGGATATAGCAATCAGCCCCAGCATTTT.

The chain is built from TRBV12-5 and TRBJ2-1; 7 nucleotides line up with TRBD2. V was clipped by 2 bases and J by 5 bases; unmatched bases: 9. Germline V gene data show CDR1 as LGHNT and CDR2 as FRNRAP. The CDR3 is 16 amino acids. CDR3 DNA sequence: TGTGCTAGTGGTTTGCTCACCGGGGGGAGCAACAATGAGCAGTTCTTC. It codes for CASGLLTGGSNNEQFF.

This chain connects TRBV6-4 to TRBJ2-2; no clear D gene. V was pared by 3 bases and J by 1 base, with 6 bases between. The CDR3 is 14 amino acids. Germline V gene data show CDR1 as MRHNA and CDR2 as SNTAGT. CDR3 coding DNA: TGTGCCAGCAGTGAGTACGAGAACACCGGGGAGCTGTTTTTT. Protein product: CASSEYENTGELFF.

The chain has TRBV18 and TRBJ2-3; 9 nucleotides agree with TRBD2. CDR1 KGHSH and CDR2 LQKENI come from the germline V gene. The CDR3 runs to 16 residues. J gave up 9 bases and V 3 bases, and 13 bases lay outside the gene matches. CDR3 DNA: TGTGCCAGCTCACCTTCGGGACTAGCAAGGGTAGGGACGCAGTATTTT. It specifies CASSPSGLARVGTQYF.

This clone came up once. The chain employs TRBV7-3 and TRBJ2-7; D is uncertain. The CDR3 sequence is 15 residues long. Germline V gives CDR1 SGHTA, CDR2 FQGTGA. Trimming shortened V by 5 bases and J by 4 bases, and 18 bases separated the two germline ends. The CDR3 protein is CASSPQIDTPYEQYF. The CDR3 nucleotides read TGTGCCAGCAGCCCCCAAATAGACACACCTTACGAGCAGTACTTC.